This record concerns one T cell receptor beta chain sequence. These data come from a study of blood T cell repertoires in COVID-19. In the study overall: Samples representing acute and convalescent COVID-19 were sourced from the United States, Italy and Spain.

Authors' analysis steps: By means of reference gene primer amplification, nucleated cell counts were estimated. The data were produced by immunoSEQ multiplex PCR, yet TCRdb's version contains in-frame clones alone and is incomplete. The D gene and trimming were derived from the DNA, and the V and J assignments and clone size from that table. The sample yields more than 95,000 clones, more than 60% seen once. This CDR3 is built from 12 residues. Germline V gene lookup returns CDR1 MNHNY and CDR2 SVGAGI (reference sequence). Trimming removed 6 bases from V and 8 bases from J; junction bases left unmatched: 4.

The receptor's source is a woman between 65 and 79 years old with acute or convalescent COVID-19. The J gene is TRBJ1-1, the V gene TRBV6-6; 9 nucleotides line up with TRBD1. Sequencing was performed on peripheral blood. The CDR3 DNA is TGTGCCAGCAGATCCGGGACAGGGGAAGCTTTCTTT. Its translation is CASRSGTGEAFF.